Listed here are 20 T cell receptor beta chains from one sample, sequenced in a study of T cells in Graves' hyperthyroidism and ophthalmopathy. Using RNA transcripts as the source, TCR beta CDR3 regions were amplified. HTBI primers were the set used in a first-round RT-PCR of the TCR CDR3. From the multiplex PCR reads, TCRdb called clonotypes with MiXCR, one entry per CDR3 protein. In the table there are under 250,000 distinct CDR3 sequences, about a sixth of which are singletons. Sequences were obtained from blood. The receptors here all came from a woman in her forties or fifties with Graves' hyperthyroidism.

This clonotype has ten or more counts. CDR3 DNA sequence: TGTGCCAGCAGTTACACAGGCCAAGAGACCCAGTACTTC. Protein product: CASSYTGQETQYF. The chain links TRBV6-5 to TRBJ2-5; D might be TRBD1 (5 bases). The CDR3 runs 13 residues. Germline CDR1 reads MNHEY; CDR2 reads SVGAGI. V was cut by 2 bases and J by 1 base, with 5 bases left in between.

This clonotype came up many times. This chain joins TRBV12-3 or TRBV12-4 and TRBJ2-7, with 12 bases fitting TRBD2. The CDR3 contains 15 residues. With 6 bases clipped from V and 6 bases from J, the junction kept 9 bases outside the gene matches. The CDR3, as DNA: TGTGCCAGCAGCCCAAGACTAGCGGGAGCAAGCGAGCAGTACTTC. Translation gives CASSPRLAGASEQYF.

CDR3 in amino acids: CASTRRWYTGELFF. CDR3 DNA: TGTGCCAGCACAAGGAGGTGGTACACCGGGGAGCTGTTTTTT. The chain uses TRBV6-2 or TRBV6-3 and TRBJ2-2, with a possible D match to TRBD2 (5 bases). V was clipped by 7 bases and J by 3 bases, with 12 bases between them. Germline-derived CDR1 and CDR2 are MNHEY and SVGEGT. The CDR3 loop spans 14 amino acids.

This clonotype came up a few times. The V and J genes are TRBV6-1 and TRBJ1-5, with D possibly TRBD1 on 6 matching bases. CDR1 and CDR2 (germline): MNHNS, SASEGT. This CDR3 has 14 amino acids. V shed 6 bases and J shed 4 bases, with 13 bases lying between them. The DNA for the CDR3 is TGTGCCAGCAGCAGTGGCAGGGGAAATCAGCCCCAGCATTTT. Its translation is CASSSGRGNQPQHF.

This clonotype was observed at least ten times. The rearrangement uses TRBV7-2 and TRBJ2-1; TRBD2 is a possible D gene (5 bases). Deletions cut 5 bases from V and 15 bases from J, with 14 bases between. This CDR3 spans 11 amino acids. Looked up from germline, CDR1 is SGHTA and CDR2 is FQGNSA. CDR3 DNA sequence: TGTGCCAGCAGCCGCAGCGGTAAAGGGTTCTTC. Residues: CASSRSGKGFF. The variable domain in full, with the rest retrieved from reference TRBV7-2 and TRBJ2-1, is GAGVSQSPSNKVTEKGKDVELRCDPISGHTALYWYRQSLGQGLEFLIYFQGNSAPDKSGLPSDRFSAERTGGSVSTLTIQRTQQEDSAVYLCASSRSGKGFFGPGTRLTVL.

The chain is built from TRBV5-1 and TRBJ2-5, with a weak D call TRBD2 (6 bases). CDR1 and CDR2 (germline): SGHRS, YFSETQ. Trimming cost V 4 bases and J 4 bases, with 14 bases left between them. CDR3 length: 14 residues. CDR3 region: CASSPGPSVETQYF. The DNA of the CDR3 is TGCGCCAGCAGCCCTGGGCCTAGCGTAGAGACCCAGTACTTC.

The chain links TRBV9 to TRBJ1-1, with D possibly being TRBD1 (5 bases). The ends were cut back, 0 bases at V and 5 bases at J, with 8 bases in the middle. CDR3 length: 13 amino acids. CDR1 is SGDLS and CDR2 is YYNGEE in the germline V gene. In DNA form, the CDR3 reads TGTGCCAGCAGCGTAGTTCGGGGGACTGAAGCTTTCTTT. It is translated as CASSVVRGTEAFF.

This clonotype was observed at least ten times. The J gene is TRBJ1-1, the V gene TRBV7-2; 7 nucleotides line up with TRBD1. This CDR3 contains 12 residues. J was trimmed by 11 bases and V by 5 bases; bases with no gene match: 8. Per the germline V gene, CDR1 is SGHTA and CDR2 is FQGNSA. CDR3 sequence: CASSRQGLGAFF. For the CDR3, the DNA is TGTGCCAGCAGCAGACAGGGCCTGGGCGCTTTCTTT.

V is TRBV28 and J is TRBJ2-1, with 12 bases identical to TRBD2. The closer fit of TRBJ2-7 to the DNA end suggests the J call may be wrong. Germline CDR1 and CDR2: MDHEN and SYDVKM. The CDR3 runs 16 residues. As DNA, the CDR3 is TGTGCCAGCAGTTCTCAACTAGCGGGGGGCTACAATGAGCAGTACTTC. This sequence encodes CASSSQLAGGYNEQYF.

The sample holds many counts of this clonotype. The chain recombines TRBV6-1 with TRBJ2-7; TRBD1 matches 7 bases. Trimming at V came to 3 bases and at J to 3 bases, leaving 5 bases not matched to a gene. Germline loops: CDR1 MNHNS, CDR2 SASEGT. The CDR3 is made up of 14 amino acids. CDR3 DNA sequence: TGTGCCAGCAGTGAGGCAGGGGGATACTACGAGCAGTACTTC. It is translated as CASSEAGGYYEQYF.

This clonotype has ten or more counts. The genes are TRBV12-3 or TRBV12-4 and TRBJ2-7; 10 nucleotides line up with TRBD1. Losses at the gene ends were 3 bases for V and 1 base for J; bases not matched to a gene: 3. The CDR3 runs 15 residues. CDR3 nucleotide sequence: TGTGCCAGCAGTTTCAGACAGGGGGCTTCCTACGAGCAGTACTTC. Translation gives CASSFRQGASYEQYF.

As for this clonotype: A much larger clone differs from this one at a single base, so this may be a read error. The CDR3 region is CASSQERSNNTEAFF. For the CDR3, the DNA is TGCGCCAGCAGCCAGGAAAGGAGCAACAACACTGAAGCTTTCTTT. The chain combines TRBV4-1 with TRBJ1-1; D is uncertain. Looked up from germline, CDR1 is MGHRA and CDR2 is YSYEKL. Trimming took off 3 bases at V and 2 bases at J, with 13 bases between the two ends. CDR3 size: 15 residues.

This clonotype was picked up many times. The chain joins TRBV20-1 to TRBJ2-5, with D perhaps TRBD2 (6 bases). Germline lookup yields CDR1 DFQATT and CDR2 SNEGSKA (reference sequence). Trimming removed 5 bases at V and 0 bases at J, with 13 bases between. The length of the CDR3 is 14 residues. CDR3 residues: CSAGPSGDQETQYF. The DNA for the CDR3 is TGCAGTGCTGGCCCCTCGGGGGACCAAGAGACCCAGTACTTC.

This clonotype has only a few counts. CDR3 bases: TGCGCCACCTCAACTAGCGGAGGGTCCTACAATGAGCAGTTCTTC. Translating it yields CATSTSGGSYNEQFF. The chain recombines TRBV5-1 with TRBJ2-1, with 8 bases lining up with TRBD2. There are 15 residues in the CDR3. Germline V CDR1 and CDR2: SGHRS, YFSETQ. V lost 9 bases and J lost 1; bases outside the gene matches: 9.

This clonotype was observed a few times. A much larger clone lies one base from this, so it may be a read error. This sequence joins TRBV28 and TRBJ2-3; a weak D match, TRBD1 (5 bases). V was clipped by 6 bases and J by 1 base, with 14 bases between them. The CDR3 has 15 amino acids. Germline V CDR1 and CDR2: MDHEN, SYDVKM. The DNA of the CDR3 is TGTGCCAGCAGCCACGACAGACCTGGCACAGATACGCAGTATTTT. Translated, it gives CASSHDRPGTDTQYF.

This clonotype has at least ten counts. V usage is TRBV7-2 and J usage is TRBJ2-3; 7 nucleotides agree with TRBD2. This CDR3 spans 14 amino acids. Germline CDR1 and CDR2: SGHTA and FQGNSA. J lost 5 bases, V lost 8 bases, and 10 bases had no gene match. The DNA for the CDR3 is TGTGCCAGCTTAGGGCGGGAGCCAGAAGATACGCAGTATTTT. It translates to CASLGREPEDTQYF.

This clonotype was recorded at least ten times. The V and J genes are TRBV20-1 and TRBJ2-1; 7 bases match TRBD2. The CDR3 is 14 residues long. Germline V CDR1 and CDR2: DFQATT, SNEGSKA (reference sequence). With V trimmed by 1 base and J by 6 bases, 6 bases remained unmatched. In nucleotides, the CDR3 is TGCAGTGCTAGAGGGCGGGAGAAGGGCAATGAGCAGTTCTTC. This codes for CSARGREKGNEQFF.

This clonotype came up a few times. The CDR3 sequence is CASSLGAGAGNTIYF. CDR3 nucleotide sequence: TGTGCCAGCAGCTTAGGGGCAGGGGCTGGAAACACCATATATTTT. This chain connects TRBV7-8 to TRBJ1-3; possible D gene TRBD1, 6 bases. V was cut by 1 base and J by 2 bases, with 9 bases left in between. Germline assignment: CDR1 SGHVS and CDR2 FQNEAQ. The CDR3 consists of 15 residues.

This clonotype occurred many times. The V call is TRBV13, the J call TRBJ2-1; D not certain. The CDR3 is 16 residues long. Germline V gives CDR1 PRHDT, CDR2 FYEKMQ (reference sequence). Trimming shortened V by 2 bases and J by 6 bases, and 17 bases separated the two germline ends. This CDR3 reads CASSLKKFGSSNEQFF. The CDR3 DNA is TGTGCCAGCAGCTTAAAGAAATTTGGGTCCAGCAATGAGCAGTTCTTC.

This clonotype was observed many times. CDR3 loop: CASSLVSAGGTYEQYF. The CDR3 region has the DNA TGTGCCAGCAGCTTAGTTTCGGCGGGAGGAACTTACGAGCAGTACTTC. This chain uses TRBV7-2 with TRBJ2-7, with TRBD2 matching 8 bases. Germline trimming cut 1 base from V and 4 bases from J; bases unmatched to any gene: 9. The CDR3 contains 16 residues. Germline CDR1 is SGHTA and CDR2 is FQGNSA. The full variable domain, with the rest looked up from reference TRBV7-2 and TRBJ2-7, is GAGVSQSPSNKVTEKGKDVELRCDPISGHTALYWYRQSLGQGLEFLIYFQGNSAPDKSGLPSDRFSAERTGGSVSTLTIQRTQQEDSAVYLCASSLVSAGGTYEQYFGPGTRLTVT.